This is a list of T cell receptor beta chains from one sample in a study of CD8 T cells in Susac syndrome. Each CDR3 protein gets one entry after TCRdb re-called the immunoSEQ multiplex PCR reads with MiXCR. This sample has roughly 160,000 distinct CDR3 sequences, with around 95% found just once. The sequencing sample was made of CD4+ T cells from PBMCs. These receptors were obtained from a human donor with Susac syndrome. The CDR3 runs from the conserved cysteine through the conserved F or W. Fields, in order: V gene, D gene, J gene, CDR3 protein, CDR3 DNA. D genes are given only for firm matches.

V gene: TRBV9; D gene: TRBD1; J gene: TRBJ2-1; CDR3 protein: CASSVGTADNHEQFF; CDR3 DNA: TGTGCCAGCAGCGTCGGGACAGCGGATAACCATGAGCAGTTCTTC
V gene: TRBV18; D gene: NA; J gene: TRBJ1-1; CDR3 protein: CASSLKENTEAFF; CDR3 DNA: TGTGCCAGCTCACTAAAGGAGAACACTGAAGCTTTCTTT
V gene: TRBV7-2; D gene: NA; J gene: TRBJ1-5; CDR3 protein: CASSRYWAPEGSNQPQHF; CDR3 DNA: TGTGCCAGCAGCCGGTATTGGGCCCCGGAGGGTTCCAATCAGCCCCAGCATTTT
V gene: TRBV11-1; D gene: NA; J gene: TRBJ2-1; CDR3 protein: CASSPLSEGEQFF; CDR3 DNA: TGTGCCAGCAGCCCGCTTTCTGAGGGTGAGCAGTTCTTC
V gene: TRBV29-1; D gene: NA; J gene: TRBJ1-5; CDR3 protein: CSVAGSNQPQHF; CDR3 DNA: TGCAGCGTTGCAGGTAGCAATCAGCCCCAGCATTTT
V gene: TRBV4-2; D gene: NA; J gene: TRBJ1-3; CDR3 protein: CASSQDSAAGGNTIYF; CDR3 DNA: TGTGCCAGCAGCCAGGATTCGGCCGCGGGGGGAAACACCATATATTTT
V gene: TRBV20-1; D gene: TRBD2; J gene: TRBJ2-2; CDR3 protein: CSAPLAAGTGELFF; CDR3 DNA: TGCAGTGCGCCCCTAGCGGCGGGCACCGGGGAGCTGTTTTTT
V gene: TRBV7-2; D gene: TRBD2; J gene: TRBJ2-1; CDR3 protein: CASTPAGTSYNEQFF; CDR3 DNA: TGTGCCAGCACCCCAGCCGGGACTAGCTACAATGAGCAGTTCTTC
V gene: TRBV4-3; D gene: NA; J gene: TRBJ2-7; CDR3 protein: CASSQDYSYEQYF; CDR3 DNA: TGCGCCAGCAGCCAAGACTACTCCTACGAGCAGTACTTC
V gene: TRBV25-1; D gene: NA; J gene: TRBJ2-7; CDR3 protein: CASSKQGSYEQYF; CDR3 DNA: TGTGCCAGCAGTAAACAGGGATCCTACGAGCAGTACTTC
V gene: TRBV20-1; D gene: TRBD2; J gene: TRBJ2-1; CDR3 protein: CSAAPFSGSINEQFF; CDR3 DNA: TGCAGTGCGGCCCCTTTTAGCGGGAGTATCAATGAGCAGTTCTTC
V gene: TRBV7-2; D gene: NA; J gene: TRBJ1-2; CDR3 protein: CASTQPGDNYGYTF; CDR3 DNA: TGTGCCAGCACTCAGCCGGGTGACAACTATGGCTACACCTTC
V gene: TRBV3-1; D gene: NA; J gene: TRBJ2-1; CDR3 protein: CASSQPGRLNEQFF; CDR3 DNA: TGTGCCAGCAGCCAACCCGGACGGCTCAATGAGCAGTTCTTC
V gene: TRBV7-7; D gene: TRBD1; J gene: TRBJ1-6; CDR3 protein: CASSLEDRGYSPLHF; CDR3 DNA: TGTGCTAGCAGCTTAGAGGACAGGGGATATTCACCCCTCCACTTT
V gene: TRBV27; D gene: NA; J gene: TRBJ1-6; CDR3 protein: CASSFGWGSPNSPLHF; CDR3 DNA: TGTGCCAGCAGTTTCGGTTGGGGCAGCCCAAATTCACCCCTCCACTTT
V gene: TRBV7-2; D gene: NA; J gene: TRBJ1-5; CDR3 protein: CASSLYGGRVNQPQHF; CDR3 DNA: TGTGCCAGCAGCTTATACGGGGGTAGGGTGAATCAGCCCCAGCATTTT